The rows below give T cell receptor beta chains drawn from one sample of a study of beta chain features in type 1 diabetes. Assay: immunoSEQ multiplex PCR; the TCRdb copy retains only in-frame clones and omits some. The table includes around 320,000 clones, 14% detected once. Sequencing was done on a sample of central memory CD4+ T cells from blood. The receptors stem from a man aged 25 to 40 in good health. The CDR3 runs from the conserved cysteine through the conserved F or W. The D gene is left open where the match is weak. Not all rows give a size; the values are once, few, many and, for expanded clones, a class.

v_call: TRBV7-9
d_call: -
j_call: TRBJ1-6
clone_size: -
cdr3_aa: CASSFSSYNSPLHF
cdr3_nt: TGTGCCAGCAGCTTCAGCTCCTATAATTCACCCCTCCACTTT

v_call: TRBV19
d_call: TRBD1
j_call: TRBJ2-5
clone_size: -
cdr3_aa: CASSPTGTGTRAETQYF
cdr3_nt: TGTGCCAGTAGCCCAACCGGGACAGGGACGCGTGCGGAGACCCAGTACTTC

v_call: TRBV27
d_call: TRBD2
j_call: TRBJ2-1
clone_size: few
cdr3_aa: CASSPRASGTYEVEQFF
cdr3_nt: TGTGCCAGCAGTCCGAGGGCTAGCGGGACCTACGAGGTTGAGCAGTTCTTC

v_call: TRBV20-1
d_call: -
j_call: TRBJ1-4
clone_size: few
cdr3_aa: CSAIVDEKLFF
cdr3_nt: TGCAGTGCTATCGTGGATGAAAAACTGTTTTTT

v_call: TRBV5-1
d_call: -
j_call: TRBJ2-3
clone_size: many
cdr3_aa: CASSLDRPTDTQYF
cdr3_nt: TGCGCCAGCAGCTTGGACAGGCCCACAGATACGCAGTATTTT

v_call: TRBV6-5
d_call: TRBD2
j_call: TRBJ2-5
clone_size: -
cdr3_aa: CASSQAGAQKTQYF
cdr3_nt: TGTGCCAGCTCCCAAGCGGGGGCCCAGAAGACCCAGTACTTC

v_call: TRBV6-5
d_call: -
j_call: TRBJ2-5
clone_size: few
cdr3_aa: CASSEDRSAETQYF
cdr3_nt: TGTGCCAGCAGTGAAGATAGGTCGGCCGAGACCCAGTACTTC

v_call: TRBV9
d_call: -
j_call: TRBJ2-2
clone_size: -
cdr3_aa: CASSVVQGGGMVTGELFF
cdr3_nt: TGTGCCAGCAGCGTAGTTCAGGGCGGGGGCATGGTCACCGGGGAGCTGTTTTTT

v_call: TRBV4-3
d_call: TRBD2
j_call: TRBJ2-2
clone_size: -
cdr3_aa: CASSQGSKIAGGGDTGELFF
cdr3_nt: TGCGCCAGCAGCCAAGGATCAAAGATAGCGGGAGGAGGGGACACCGGGGAGCTGTTTTTT

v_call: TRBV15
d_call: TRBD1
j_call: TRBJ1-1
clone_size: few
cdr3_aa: CATSRVRGTGGTEAFF
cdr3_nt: TGTGCCACCAGCAGAGTTAGGGGTACAGGGGGCACTGAAGCTTTCTTT

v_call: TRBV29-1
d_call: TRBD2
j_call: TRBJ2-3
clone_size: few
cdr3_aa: CSASGRGDTQYF
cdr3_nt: TGCAGCGCTAGCGGTCGGGGAGATACGCAGTATTTT

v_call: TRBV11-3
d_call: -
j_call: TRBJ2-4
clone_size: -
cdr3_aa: CASSTERAPMYF
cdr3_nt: TGTGCCAGCAGCACCGAAAGGGCTCCGATGTACTTC

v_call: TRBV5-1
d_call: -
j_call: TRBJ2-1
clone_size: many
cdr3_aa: CASSLAAAATEQFF
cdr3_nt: TGCGCCAGCAGCTTGGCCGCGGCGGCCACTGAGCAGTTCTTC

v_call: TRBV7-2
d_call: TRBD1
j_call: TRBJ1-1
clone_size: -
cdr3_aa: CASSDQGVVTEAFF
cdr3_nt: TGTGCCAGCAGCGACCAGGGGGTGGTCACTGAAGCTTTCTTT

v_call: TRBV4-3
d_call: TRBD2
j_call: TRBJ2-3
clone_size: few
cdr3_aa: CASSQGAAGAKDTQYF
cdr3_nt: TGCGCCAGCAGCCAAGGGGCAGCGGGGGCGAAAGATACGCAGTATTTT

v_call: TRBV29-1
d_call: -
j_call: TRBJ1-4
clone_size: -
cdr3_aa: CSVELGATNEKLFF
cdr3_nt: TGCAGCGTTGAACTTGGTGCAACTAATGAAAAACTGTTTTTT

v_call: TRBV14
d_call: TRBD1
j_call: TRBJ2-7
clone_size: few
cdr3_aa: CASSRGQGLSYEQYF
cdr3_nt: TGTGCCAGCAGCCGGGGACAGGGGCTCTCCTACGAGCAGTACTTC

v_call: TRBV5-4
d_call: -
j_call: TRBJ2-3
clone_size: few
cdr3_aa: CASSLSGSPESTQYF
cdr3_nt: TGTGCCAGCAGCTTATCCGGGTCCCCCGAAAGTACGCAGTATTTT

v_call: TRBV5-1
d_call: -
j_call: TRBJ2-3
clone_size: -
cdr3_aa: CASSLEGREDTQYF
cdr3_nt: TGCGCCAGCAGCTTGGAAGGACGGGAAGATACGCAGTATTTT

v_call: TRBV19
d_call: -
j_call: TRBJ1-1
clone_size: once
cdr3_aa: CASREQGFTEAFF
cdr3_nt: TGTGCCAGTAGAGAACAGGGCTTCACTGAAGCTTTCTTT

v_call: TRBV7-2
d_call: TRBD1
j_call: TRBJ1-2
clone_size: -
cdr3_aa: CASSFPGQGTSGYTF
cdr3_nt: TGTGCCAGCAGCTTCCCGGGACAGGGGACTAGTGGCTACACCTTC

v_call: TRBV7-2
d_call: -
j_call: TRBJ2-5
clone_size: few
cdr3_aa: CASSPGGPETQYF
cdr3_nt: TGTGCCAGCAGCCCCGGGGGACCGGAGACCCAGTACTTC